This T cell receptor (beta chain) was recorded in a study of CD8 T cells in ankylosing spondylitis. Using quantitative 5'-RACE with molecular barcodes, the authors made TCR beta libraries. TCRdb analysed the 5' RACE reads with MiXCR anew, one entry per CDR3 protein. Found here are more than 300,000 distinct CDR3 sequences, roughly 11% of them singletons; the top ten hold roughly 9.2%. This clonotype was observed many times. Its antigen is undetermined. General observations from the study: There was reportedly significant enrichment of clones that were disease-linked in matched ankylosing spondylitis synovial fluid. The study identified a TCR beta motif of several highly homologous variants that appeared characteristic of ankylosing spondylitis blood.

This receptor was identified in a female donor with ankylosing spondylitis or in good health (not recorded which). Material for sequencing was blood, either unsorted or a sorted T cell fraction (not recorded which).

CDR3 sequence: CASSREPKYNEQFF. CDR3 nucleotides: TGTGCCAGCAGTCGGGAGCCAAAATACAATGAGCAGTTCTTC. This sequence joins TRBV27 and TRBJ2-1, with D possibly matching TRBD2 (6 bases). This CDR3 has 14 amino acids. Germline V gene data show CDR1 as MNHEY and CDR2 as SMNVEV (reference sequence). V was shortened by 5 bases and J by 4 bases, with 12 bases between the two germline ends.